This TCR beta chain is drawn from a study of vaccination and CD4 T cells after COVID-19. Turning to the study itself: Vaccinees got either two BNT162b2 doses or two mRNA-1273 doses. Post-vaccine sample collection happened at a median of 72 days after dose two, ranging 14 to 241. Study-level points and caveats: The appearance of a median about 86% of reactive clones in convalescent patients occurred only post-vaccination.

In the case of this clonotype: The antigen is undetermined.

Germline loops: CDR1 LNHDA, CDR2 SQIVND (reference sequence). The CDR3 has 19 amino acids. V lost 9 bases to trimming and J lost 1 base; unmatched junction nucleotides: 14. The study sequenced cultured CD4+ T cell DNA using the Oncomine TCR Beta short-read assay. One entry per CDR3 protein results from TCRdb running MiXCR on the PCR reads. The sample includes some 7,400 distinct CDR3 sequences, around 33% of them seen just once. Regarding treatment: roughly ten-day PBMC culture with coronavirus spike peptide pools or control peptides (ViraFEST assay). CD4+ T-cell collection from the unexposed donor predated the COVID-19 pandemic (2011-2018). Available cell numbers determined whether unexposed-donor CD4+ T cells were probed with SARS-CoV-2 S/N and four cold-coronavirus spikes.

The sequencing sample was made of CD4+ T cells from blood, cultured in vitro. This chain joins TRBV19 and TRBJ2-4; 14 bases line up with TRBD2. The origin of this receptor is a human donor in good health. The CDR3: CASTPGLAGGRWAKNIQYF. CDR3 nucleotide sequence: TGTGCCAGCACTCCAGGACTAGCGGGGGGAAGGTGGGCCAAAAACATTCAGTACTTC.